This T cell receptor (beta chain) comes out of a study of cytotoxic CD8 clonotypes in ibrutinib-treated CLL (dated by TCRdb to 2020 to 2023). Describing the broader study: In this cohort, 15 patients were treatment-naive and roughly ten were relapsed/refractory, while about 17 had unmutated IGHV. Responses were partial in 24 patients and complete in 2; after median approximately 69 months follow-up, roughly 14 stayed in remission and some twelve progressed. Response samples were taken after a median of 12 months on treatment, ranging from about 6 to 36 months. Samples averaged roughly 260,000 productive templates and tens of thousands of productive rearrangements. Of the roughly 86 people in the trial, approximately 26 had longitudinal samples available. Cryopreserved peripheral blood mononuclear cells were obtained before treatment, at response, and at either sustained remission or disease progression. Patients were still on ibrutinib when every remission and progressive disease sample was collected.

The paper's findings and limits, for the study overall: At baseline, clonality was higher than in age-matched healthy donors and showed a strong correlation with circulating CD8+ T-cell counts. Clonality increased at ibrutinib response, stayed stable in sustained remission, and fell back toward baseline at progression. Sampling times were not matched between sustained-remission and progressing patients, and lymph node repertoires were not studied. Public clonotypes were rare and either shrank or stayed stable during treatment, and the rise in clonality at ibrutinib response reflected expansion of private clonotypes.

The germline V gene provides CDR1 SGHVS and CDR2 FQNEAQ. V loses 1 base, J loses 4 bases, and the germline ends lie 11 bases apart. The CDR3 runs 14 residues from the cysteine to the phenylalanine. Here the CDR3 DNA is all that survives: 42 bases in frame from base 1. The sample's time point, from its label and the paper: approximately 25 months on ibrutinib. For TCR beta library preparation, approximately 2 micrograms of genomic DNA were isolated from cryopreserved PBMCs. Longitudinal blood samples from CLL patients on ibrutinib monotherapy were analyzed using high-throughput TCR beta sequencing. The patients took part in an open-label, single-center phase 2 trial of ibrutinib monotherapy. On a MiSeq, deep resolution sequencing aimed for a depth between 1 in 1 million and 1 in 200,000 T cells, with each clonotype covered 10x on average. TCR beta libraries were generated with the immunoSEQ hsTCRB Kit. The original pipeline was this. Data were analyzed with ImmunoSEQ Data Assistant and ImmunoSEQ Analyzer, with V, D and J genes assigned per IMGT definitions. Clonality, which ranges from 0 to 1, was calculated as one minus the normalized Shannon entropy of productive rearrangement frequencies. Only overrepresented clonotypes making up at least 0.05% of the repertoire of each patient were included in the public clonotype analysis. Repertoires from some 14 age-matched healthy donors in immuneACCESS were used as clonality controls. The clones in this table, taken by TCRdb from immuneACCESS, are in-frame only. Not every clone is retained; where verified, under half of the shortfall comes from an unresolved V gene, and the cause of the rest is unknown. That table gives V, J and clone size, and the DNA gave D and trimming. Present in this sample are about 140,000 clones, about 80% of which were seen just once. The biggest ten clones account for roughly 4.7% of the sample.

Concerning this clone itself: The target of this receptor is not known. No base quality information exists; no much larger clone differs at one position.

This clonotype was sampled from a human donor with chronic lymphocytic leukemia. Here the chain combines TRBV7-8 and TRBJ2-7; the D gene is perhaps TRBD1, from 6 matching bases. Source: PBMCs, taken after 24 months of ibrutinib treatment. The DNA sequence reads TGTGCCAGCAGCTTAGTTGGGACACAGTACGAGCAGTACTTC. Its coded protein is CASSLVGTQYEQYF.